The clone carrying this T cell receptor (beta chain) occurred a few times. The data stem from a study of T-cell memory formation after mild COVID-19. V gave up 4 bases and J gave up 8 bases, with 18 bases separating them. The V gene's germline CDR1 is MGHRA and CDR2 YSYEKL. The CDR3 spans 15 residues. From the 5' RACE reads, TCRdb called clonotypes with MiXCR, one entry per CDR3 protein. The sample gives 90,000 to 120,000 distinct CDR3 sequences, around 10% of which show up once; 40% is in the top ten. The clonotype was recovered from a man younger than 35 who had mild COVID-19 (a few samples of this study predate the infection). Cell type and time point are not known. The V call is TRBV4-1, the J call TRBJ2-1; D call uncertain. Sequencing was performed on PBMCs or a T cell subset sorted from them (not recorded which). The CDR3 DNA is TGCGCCAGCAGCCTCAAAGCCAATAGGAGAGATGAGCAGTTCTTC. Translating gives CASSLKANRRDEQFF.